This TCR beta chain originates from a study of vaccination effects on CD4 cells after COVID-19. On this clone: Its specificity is unknown.

Sequencing followed a ViraFEST assay step that expanded antigen-specific CD4+ T cells with viral peptide pools. With approximately 10 days of culture completed, CD4+ T cells were isolated. A few million PBMC were placed in each well, which was supplemented with 10 IU/ml IL-2 and approximately 10 ug/ml peptides. TCRdb's table, derived via immunoSEQ multiplex PCR, lists solely in-frame clones and lacks some. Seen here are tens of thousands of clones, roughly 79% observed once, and the top ten hold about 2.4%. The source was CD4+ T cells from PBMCs cultured with HCoV-229E spike peptides, collected before COVID-19 vaccination. The sequence derives from a human donor who received a COVID-19 vaccine.

CDR3 nucleotide sequence: TGTGCCAGCAGCTTAGCGCTTGCCACAGATACGCAGTATTTT. Its protein product is CASSLALATDTQYF. V usage is TRBV7-9 and J usage is TRBJ2-3; no definite D call. V was shortened by 0 bases and J by 2 bases, with 6 bases between the two germline ends. This CDR3 contains 14 residues. Per the germline V gene, CDR1 is SEHNR and CDR2 is FQNEAQ (reference sequence).